This TCR beta chain stems from a study of control samples from healthy donors and cancer patients. Data came from immunoSEQ multiplex PCR; TCRdb stores just in-frame clones and leaves some out. In the table there are more than 100,000 clones, more than 85% of which are singletons. The receptor comes from a man in his sixties with lung cancer. Sequencing used PBMCs.

The CDR3 DNA reads TGTGCCAGCAGCCTGAGACAGATTACAGATACGCAGTATTTT. Its protein product is CASSLRQITDTQYF. V is TRBV9 and J is TRBJ2-3, with D possibly matching TRBD1 (5 bases). The CDR3 length is 14 residues. The V end lost 4 bases, the J end lost 3 bases, and 12 bases lay between the germline ends. Germline V gives CDR1 SGDLS, CDR2 YYNGEE.